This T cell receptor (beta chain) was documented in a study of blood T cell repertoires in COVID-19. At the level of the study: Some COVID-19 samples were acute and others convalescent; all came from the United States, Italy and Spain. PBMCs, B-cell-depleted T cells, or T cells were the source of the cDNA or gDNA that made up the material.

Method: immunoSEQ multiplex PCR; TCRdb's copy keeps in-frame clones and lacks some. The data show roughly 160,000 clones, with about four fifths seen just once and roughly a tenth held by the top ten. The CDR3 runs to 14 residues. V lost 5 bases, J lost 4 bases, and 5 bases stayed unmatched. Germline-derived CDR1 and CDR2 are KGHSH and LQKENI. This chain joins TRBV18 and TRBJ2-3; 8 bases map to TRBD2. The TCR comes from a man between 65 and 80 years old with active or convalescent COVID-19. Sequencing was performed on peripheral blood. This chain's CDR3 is CASSAGGTPDTQYF. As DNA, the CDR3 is TGTGCCAGCTCAGCGGGGGGCACGCCAGATACGCAGTATTTT.